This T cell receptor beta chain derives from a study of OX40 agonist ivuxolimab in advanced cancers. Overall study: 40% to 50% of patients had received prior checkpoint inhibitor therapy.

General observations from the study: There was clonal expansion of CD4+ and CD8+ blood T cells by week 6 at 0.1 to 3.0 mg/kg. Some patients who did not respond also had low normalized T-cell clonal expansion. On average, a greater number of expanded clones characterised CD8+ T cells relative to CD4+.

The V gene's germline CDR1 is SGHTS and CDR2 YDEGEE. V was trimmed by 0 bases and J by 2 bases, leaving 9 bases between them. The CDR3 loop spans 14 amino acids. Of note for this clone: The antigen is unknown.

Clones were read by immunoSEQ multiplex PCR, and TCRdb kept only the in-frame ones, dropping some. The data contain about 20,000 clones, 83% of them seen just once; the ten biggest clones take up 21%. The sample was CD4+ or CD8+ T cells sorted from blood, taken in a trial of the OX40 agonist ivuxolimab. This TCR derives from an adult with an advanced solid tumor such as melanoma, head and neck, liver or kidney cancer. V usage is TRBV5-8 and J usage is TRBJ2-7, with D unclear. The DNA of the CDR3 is TGTGCCAGCAGCTTGGCCATGCTGGCCTACGAGCAGTACTTC. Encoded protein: CASSLAMLAYEQYF.